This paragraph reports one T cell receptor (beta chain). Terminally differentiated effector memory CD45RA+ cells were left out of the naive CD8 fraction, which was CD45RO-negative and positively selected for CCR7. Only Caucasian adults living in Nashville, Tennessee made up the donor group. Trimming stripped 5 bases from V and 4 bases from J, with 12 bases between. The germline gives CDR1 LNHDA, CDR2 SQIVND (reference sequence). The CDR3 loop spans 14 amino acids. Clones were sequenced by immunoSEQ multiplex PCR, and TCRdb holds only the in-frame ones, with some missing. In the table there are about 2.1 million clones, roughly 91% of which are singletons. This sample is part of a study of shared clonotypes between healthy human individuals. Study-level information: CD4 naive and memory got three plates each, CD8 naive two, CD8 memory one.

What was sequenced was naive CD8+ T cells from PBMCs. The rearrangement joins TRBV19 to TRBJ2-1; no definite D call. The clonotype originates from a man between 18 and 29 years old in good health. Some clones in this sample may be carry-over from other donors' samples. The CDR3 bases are TGTGCCAGTAGTTTAAGGACCCAGTACAATGAGCAGTTCTTC. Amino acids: CASSLRTQYNEQFF. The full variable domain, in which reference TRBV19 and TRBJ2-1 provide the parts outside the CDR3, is DGGITQSPKYLFRKEGQNVTLSCEQNLNHDAMYWYRQDPGQGLRLIYYSQIVNDFQKGDIAEGYSVSREKKESFPLTVTSAQKNPTAFYLCASSLRTQYNEQFFGPGTRLTVL.